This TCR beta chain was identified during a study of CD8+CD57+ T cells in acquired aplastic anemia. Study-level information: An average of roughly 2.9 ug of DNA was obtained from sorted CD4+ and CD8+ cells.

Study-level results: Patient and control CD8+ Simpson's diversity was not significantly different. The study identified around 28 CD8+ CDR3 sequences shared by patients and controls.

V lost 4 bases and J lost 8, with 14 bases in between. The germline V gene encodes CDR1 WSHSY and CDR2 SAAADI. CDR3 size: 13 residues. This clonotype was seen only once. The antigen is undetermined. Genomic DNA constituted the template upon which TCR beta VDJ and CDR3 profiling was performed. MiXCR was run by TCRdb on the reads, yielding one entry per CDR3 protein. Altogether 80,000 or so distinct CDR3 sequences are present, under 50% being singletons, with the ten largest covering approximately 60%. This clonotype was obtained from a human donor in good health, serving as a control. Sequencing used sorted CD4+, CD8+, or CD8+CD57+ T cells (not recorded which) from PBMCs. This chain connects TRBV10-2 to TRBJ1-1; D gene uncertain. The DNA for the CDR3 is TGCGCCAGCAGTGTAAATTCGGGGAGAGAAGCTTTCTTT. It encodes CASSVNSGREAFF.